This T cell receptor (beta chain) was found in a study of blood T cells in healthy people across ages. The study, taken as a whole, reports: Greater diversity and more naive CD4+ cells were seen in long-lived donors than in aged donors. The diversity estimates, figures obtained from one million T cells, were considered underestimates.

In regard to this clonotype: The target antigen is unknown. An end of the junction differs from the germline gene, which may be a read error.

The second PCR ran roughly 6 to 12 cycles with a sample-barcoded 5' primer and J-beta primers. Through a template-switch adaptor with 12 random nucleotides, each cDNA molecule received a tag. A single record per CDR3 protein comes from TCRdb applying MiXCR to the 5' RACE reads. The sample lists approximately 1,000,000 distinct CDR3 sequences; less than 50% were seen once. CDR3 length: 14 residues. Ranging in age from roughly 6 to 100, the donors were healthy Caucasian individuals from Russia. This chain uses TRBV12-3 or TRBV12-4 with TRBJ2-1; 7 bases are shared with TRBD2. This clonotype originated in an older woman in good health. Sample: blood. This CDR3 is CASSGGTNYNERFF. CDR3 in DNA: TGTGCCAGCAGCGGGGGGACGAACTACAATGAGCGGTTCTTC.